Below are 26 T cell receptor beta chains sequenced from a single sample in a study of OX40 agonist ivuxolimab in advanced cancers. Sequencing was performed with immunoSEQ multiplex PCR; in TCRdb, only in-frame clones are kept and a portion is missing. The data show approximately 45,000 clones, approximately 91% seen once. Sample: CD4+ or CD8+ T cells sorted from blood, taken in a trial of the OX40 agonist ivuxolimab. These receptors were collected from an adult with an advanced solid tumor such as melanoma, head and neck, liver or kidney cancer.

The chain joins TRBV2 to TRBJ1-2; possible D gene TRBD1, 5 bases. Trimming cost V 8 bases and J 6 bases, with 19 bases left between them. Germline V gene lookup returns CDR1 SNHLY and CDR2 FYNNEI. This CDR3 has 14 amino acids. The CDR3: CASFAGTREDGYTF. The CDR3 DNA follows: TGTGCCAGCTTTGCCGGGACCCGCGAGGATGGCTACACCTTC. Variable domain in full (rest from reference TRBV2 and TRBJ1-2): EPEVTQTPSHQVTQMGQEVILRCVPISNHLYFYWYRQILGQKVEFLVSFYNNEISEKSEIFDDQFSVERPDGSNFTLKIRSTKLEDSAMYFCASFAGTREDGYTFGSGTRLTVV.

CDR3 amino acids: CASSPRGPNQPQHF. Here the CDR3 DNA reads TGTGCCAGCAGCCCTAGGGGGCCCAATCAGCCCCAGCATTTT. The chain is built from TRBV7-9 and TRBJ1-5; 7 bases are shared with TRBD1. CDR1 and CDR2 (germline): SEHNR, FQNEAQ (reference sequence). This CDR3 is 14 amino acids long. V lost 5 bases and J lost 3; bases outside the gene matches: 4. The variable domain in full, with the rest retrieved from reference TRBV7-9 and TRBJ1-5, is DTGVSQNPRHKITKRGQNVTFRCDPISEHNRLYWYRQTLGQGPEFLTYFQNEAQLEKSRLLSDRFSAERPKGSFSTLEIQRTEQGDSAMYLCASSPRGPNQPQHFGDGTRLSIL.

CDR3 loop: CASSQARVQNINYGYTF. CDR3 in DNA: TGTGCCAGCAGCCAAGCACGGGTACAGAACATTAACTATGGCTACACCTTC. The chain recombines TRBV4-2 with TRBJ1-2, with unresolved D. Germline V gene lookup returns CDR1 LGHNA and CDR2 YNFKEQ. V lost 1 base, J lost 1 base, and 16 bases lay in between. The CDR3 runs 17 residues.

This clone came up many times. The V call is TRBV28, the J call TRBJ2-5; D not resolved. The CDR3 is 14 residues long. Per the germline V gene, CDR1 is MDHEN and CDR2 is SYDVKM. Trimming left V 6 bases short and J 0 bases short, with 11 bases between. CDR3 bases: TGTGCCAGCAGGTCGGACGGATACCAAGAGACCCAGTACTTC. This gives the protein CASRSDGYQETQYF.

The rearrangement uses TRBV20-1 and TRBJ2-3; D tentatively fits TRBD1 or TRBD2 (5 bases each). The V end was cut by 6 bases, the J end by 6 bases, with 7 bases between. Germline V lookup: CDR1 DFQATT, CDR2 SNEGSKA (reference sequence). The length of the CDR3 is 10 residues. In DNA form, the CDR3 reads TGCAGTGCGGGGGAGGATACGCAGTATTTT. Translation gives CSAGEDTQYF.

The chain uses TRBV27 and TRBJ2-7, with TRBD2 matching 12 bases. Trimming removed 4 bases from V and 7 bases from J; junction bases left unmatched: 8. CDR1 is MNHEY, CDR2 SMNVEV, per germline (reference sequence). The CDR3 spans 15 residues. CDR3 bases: TGTGCCAGCAGTTCTCCTAGCGGGAGGGCCAGGGAGCAGTACTTC. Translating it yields CASSSPSGRAREQYF.

DNA of the CDR3: TGTGCCAGCAGCTTGTCCAATGAGCAGTTCTTC. Amino acid sequence: CASSLSNEQFF. The gene calls are TRBV5-4 and TRBJ2-1, with D unresolved. Per germline, CDR1 SGHNT and CDR2 YYREEE (reference sequence). The V gene lost 1 base and the J gene lost 6 bases, with 2 bases spanning the gap. The CDR3 sequence is 11 residues long.

This chain's CDR3 is CAISAENTGELFF. The CDR3, as DNA: TGTGCCATCAGTGCTGAGAACACCGGGGAGCTGTTTTTT. The chain combines TRBV10-3 with TRBJ2-2, with D unresolved. This CDR3 contains 13 residues. V was cut by 4 bases and J by 1 base, with 4 bases left in between. In germline, CDR1 is ENHRY, CDR2 SYGVKD.

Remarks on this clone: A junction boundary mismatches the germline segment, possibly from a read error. CDR3 DNA: TGTGCTAGCAGCTTAGGCCAGGCCAAAAACATTCAGTACTTC. The encoded protein is CASSLGQAKNIQYF. The V gene is TRBV7-7, the J gene TRBJ2-4; unclear D gene. Germline assignment: CDR1 SSHAT and CDR2 FNYEAQ (reference sequence). This CDR3 is built from 14 residues.

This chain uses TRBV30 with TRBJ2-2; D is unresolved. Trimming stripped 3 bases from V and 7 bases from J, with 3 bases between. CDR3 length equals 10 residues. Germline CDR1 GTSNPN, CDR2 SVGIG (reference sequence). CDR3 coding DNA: TGTGCCTGGAGGCTCGGGGAGCTGTTTTTT. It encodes CAWRLGELFF. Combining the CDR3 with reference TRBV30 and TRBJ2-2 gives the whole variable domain SQTIHQWPATLVQPVGSPLSLECTVEGTSNPNLYWYRQAAGRGLQLLFYSVGIGQISSEVPQNLSASRPQDRQFILSSKKLLLSDSGFYLCAWRLGELFFGEGSRLTVL.

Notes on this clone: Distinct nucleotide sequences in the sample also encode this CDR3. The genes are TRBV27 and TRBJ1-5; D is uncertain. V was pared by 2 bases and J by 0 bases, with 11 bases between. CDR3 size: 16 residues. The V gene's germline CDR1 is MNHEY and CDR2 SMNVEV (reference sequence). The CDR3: CASSLGQGYSNQPQHF. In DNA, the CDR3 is TGTGCCAGCAGTTTAGGCCAAGGGTATAGCAATCAGCCCCAGCATTTT.

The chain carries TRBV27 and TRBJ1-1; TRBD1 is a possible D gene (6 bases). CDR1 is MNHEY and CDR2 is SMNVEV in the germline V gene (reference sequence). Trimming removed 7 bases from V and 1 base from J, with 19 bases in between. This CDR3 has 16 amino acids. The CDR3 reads CASTPLRTVPNTEAFF. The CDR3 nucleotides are TGTGCCAGCACGCCTTTAAGGACAGTTCCGAACACTGAAGCTTTCTTT.

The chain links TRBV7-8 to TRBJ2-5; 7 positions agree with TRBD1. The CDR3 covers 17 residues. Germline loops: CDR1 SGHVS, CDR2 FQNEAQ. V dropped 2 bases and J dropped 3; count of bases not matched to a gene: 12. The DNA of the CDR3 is TGTGCCAGCAGCTTATCGGGGCCTACAGGGGAAAAAGAGACCCAGTACTTC. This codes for CASSLSGPTGEKETQYF.

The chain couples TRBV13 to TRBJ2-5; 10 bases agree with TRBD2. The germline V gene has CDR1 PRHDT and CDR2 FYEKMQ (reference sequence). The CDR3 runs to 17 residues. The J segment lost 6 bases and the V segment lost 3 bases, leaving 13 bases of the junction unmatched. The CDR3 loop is CASSFEREGLLLKTQYF. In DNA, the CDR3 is TGTGCCAGCAGCTTTGAGCGGGAGGGCCTTCTTTTGAAGACCCAGTACTTC.

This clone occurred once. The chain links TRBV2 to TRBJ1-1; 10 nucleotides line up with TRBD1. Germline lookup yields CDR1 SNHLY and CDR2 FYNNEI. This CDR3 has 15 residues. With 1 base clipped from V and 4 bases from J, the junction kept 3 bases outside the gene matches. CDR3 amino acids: CASSEGQGAVTEAFF. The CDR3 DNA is TGTGCCAGCAGTGAAGGACAGGGGGCGGTCACTGAAGCTTTCTTT.

The CDR3 nucleotides read TGTGCCAGCAGTTACTCGACGGGGCCCTACGAGCAGTACTTC. Its protein is CASSYSTGPYEQYF. The chain joins TRBV6-5 to TRBJ2-7; tentatively, D is TRBD1 or TRBD2 (5 bases each). The V end was cut by 0 bases, the J end by 2 bases, with 8 bases between. Germline CDR1 is MNHEY and CDR2 is SVGAGI. The CDR3 sequence is 14 residues long.

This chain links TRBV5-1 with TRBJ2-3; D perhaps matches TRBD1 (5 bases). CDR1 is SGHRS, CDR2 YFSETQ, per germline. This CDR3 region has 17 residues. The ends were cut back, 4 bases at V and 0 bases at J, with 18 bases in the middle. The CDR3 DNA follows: TGCGCCAGCAGCAGAAACCTCTTTACAGGTAGCACAGATACGCAGTATTTT. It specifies CASSRNLFTGSTDTQYF.

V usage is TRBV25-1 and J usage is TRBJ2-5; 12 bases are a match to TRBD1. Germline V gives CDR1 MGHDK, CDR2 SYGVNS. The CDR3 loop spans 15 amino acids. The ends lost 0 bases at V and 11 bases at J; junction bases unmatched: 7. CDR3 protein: CASSEYGTGGGEQYF. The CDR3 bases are TGTGCCAGCAGTGAATATGGGACAGGGGGCGGGGAGCAGTACTTC.

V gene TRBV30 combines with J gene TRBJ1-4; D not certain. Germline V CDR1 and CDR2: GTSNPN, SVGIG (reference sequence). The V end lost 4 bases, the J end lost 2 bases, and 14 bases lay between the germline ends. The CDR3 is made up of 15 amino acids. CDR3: CAWTPLLGTNEKLFF. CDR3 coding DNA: TGTGCCTGGACCCCATTACTTGGGACTAATGAAAAACTGTTTTTT.

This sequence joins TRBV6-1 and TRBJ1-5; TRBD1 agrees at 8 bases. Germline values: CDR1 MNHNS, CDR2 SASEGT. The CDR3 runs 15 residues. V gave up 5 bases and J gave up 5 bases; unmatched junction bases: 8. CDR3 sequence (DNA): TGTGCCAGCAGTCCAGCAGGACAGGGACATCAGCCCCAGCATTTT. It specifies CASSPAGQGHQPQHF.

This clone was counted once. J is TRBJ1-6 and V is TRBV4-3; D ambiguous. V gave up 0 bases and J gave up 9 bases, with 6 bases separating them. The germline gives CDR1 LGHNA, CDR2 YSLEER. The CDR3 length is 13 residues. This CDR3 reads CASSQDRGSPLHF. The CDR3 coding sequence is TGCGCCAGCAGCCAAGACCGAGGTTCACCCCTCCACTTT.

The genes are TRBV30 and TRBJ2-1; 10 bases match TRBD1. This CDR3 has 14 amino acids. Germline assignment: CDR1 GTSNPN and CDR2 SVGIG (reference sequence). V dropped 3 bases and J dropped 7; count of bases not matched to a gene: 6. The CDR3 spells CAWRYRTGGNEQFF. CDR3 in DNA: TGTGCCTGGAGGTATCGGACAGGGGGTAATGAGCAGTTCTTC.

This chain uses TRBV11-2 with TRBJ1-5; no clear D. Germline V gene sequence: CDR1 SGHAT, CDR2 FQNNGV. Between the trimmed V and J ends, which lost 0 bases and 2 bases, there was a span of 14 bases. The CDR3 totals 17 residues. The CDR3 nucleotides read TGTGCCAGCAGCTTAGATTGGTCAAGCAAGGGCAATCAGCCCCAGCATTTT. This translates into CASSLDWSSKGNQPQHF.

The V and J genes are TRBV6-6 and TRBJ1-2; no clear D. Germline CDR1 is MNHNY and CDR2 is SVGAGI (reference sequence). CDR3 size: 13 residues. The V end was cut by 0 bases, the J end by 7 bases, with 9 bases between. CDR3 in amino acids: CASSYSHGAGYTF. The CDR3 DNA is TGTGCCAGCAGTTACTCCCACGGAGCTGGCTACACCTTC.

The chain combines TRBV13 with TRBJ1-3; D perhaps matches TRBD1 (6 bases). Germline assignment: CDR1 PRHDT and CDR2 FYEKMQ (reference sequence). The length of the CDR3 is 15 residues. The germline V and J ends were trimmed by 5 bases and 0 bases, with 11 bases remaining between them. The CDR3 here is CASSPEQGSGNTIYF. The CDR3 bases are TGTGCCAGCAGCCCCGAACAGGGCTCTGGAAACACCATATATTTT.

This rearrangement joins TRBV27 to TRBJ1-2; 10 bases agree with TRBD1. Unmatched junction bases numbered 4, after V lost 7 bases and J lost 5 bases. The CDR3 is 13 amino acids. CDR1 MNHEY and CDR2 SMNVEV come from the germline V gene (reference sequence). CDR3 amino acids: CASTKGQGYGYTF. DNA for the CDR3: TGTGCCAGCACTAAGGGACAGGGGTATGGCTACACCTTC.